The 5 T cell receptor beta chains in this list originate from one sample, sequenced in a study of shared clonotypes between healthy human individuals. Assay used: immunoSEQ multiplex PCR; TCRdb lists only in-frame clones, some missing. The data show about a million clones, roughly 80% seen once. The sequencing sample was made of memory CD4+ T cells sorted from blood. The subset was: CD45RA-negative fraction. All receptors come from a young man in good health.

V usage is TRBV14 and J usage is TRBJ2-5; perhaps TRBD1 as D (6 bases). This CDR3 contains 14 residues. The V gene's germline CDR1 is SGHDN and CDR2 FVKESK. The V and J ends lost 3 bases and 9 bases respectively, with 17 bases between them. The CDR3 coding sequence is TGTGCCAGCAGCCACCTGGACAGAGAGGCGTCCCAGTACTTC. Its translation is CASSHLDREASQYF.

V is TRBV7-9 and J is TRBJ2-7; 15 bases align to TRBD2. J lost 0 bases, V lost 6 bases, and 6 bases had no gene match. There are 17 residues in the CDR3. In germline, CDR1 is SEHNR, CDR2 FQNEAQ (reference sequence). CDR3 in amino acids: CASSKGLAGGSSYEQYF. The CDR3 DNA reads TGTGCCAGCAGTAAAGGACTAGCGGGAGGGTCCTCCTACGAGCAGTACTTC.

This clone appeared a few times. The chain joins TRBV6-1 to TRBJ1-6; D possibly corresponds to TRBD1 (5 bases). The CDR3 runs to 15 residues. Germline V lookup: CDR1 MNHNS, CDR2 SASEGT. With 5 bases removed from V and 10 bases from J, the gap between germline ends came to 18 bases. CDR3 sequence reads: CASSTGTAEGSPLHF. In DNA form, the CDR3 reads TGTGCCAGCAGTACTGGCACGGCGGAGGGGTCACCCCTCCACTTT.

The rearrangement links TRBV4-3 to TRBJ2-2; D tentatively fits TRBD1 or TRBD2 (5 bases each). There are 16 residues in the CDR3. CDR1 is LGHNA and CDR2 is YSLEER in the germline V gene. V lost 0 bases, J lost 3 bases, and 11 bases lay in between. CDR3 loop: CASSQDLRGHTGELFF. The DNA for the CDR3 is TGCGCCAGCAGCCAAGACCTCCGGGGCCACACCGGGGAGCTGTTTTTT.

The rearrangement links TRBV5-1 to TRBJ2-7; possible D gene TRBD1, 6 bases. CDR1 is SGHRS and CDR2 is YFSETQ in the germline V gene. Trimming stripped 4 bases from V and 1 base from J, with 12 bases between. CDR3 length equals 14 residues. The CDR3 loop is CASSAGVNSYEQYF. The CDR3 DNA reads as TGCGCCAGCAGCGCAGGGGTTAATTCCTACGAGCAGTACTTC. Based on the CDR3 plus reference TRBV5-1 and TRBJ2-7, the full variable domain is KAGVTQTPRYLIKTRGQQVTLSCSPISGHRSVSWYQQTPGQGLQFLFEYFSETQRNKGNFPGRFSGRQFSNSRSEMNVSTLELGDSALYLCASSAGVNSYEQYFGPGTRLTVT.